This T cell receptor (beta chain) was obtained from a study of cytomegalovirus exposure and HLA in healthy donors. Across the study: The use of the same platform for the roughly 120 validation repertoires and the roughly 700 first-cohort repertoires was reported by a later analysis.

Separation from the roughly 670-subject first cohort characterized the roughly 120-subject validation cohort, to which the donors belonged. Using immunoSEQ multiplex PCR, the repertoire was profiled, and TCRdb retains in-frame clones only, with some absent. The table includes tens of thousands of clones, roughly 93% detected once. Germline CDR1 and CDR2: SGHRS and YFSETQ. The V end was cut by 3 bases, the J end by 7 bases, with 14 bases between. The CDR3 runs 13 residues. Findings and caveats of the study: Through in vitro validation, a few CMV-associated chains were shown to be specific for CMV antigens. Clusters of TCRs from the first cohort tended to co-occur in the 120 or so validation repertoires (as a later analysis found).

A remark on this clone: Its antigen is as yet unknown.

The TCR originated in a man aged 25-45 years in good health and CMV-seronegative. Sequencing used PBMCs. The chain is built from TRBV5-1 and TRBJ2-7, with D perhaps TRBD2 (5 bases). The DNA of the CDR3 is TGCGCCAGCAGCTCGTACGGGGATCTAGAGCAGTACTTC. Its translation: CASSSYGDLEQYF. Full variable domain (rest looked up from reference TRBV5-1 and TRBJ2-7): KAGVTQTPRYLIKTRGQQVTLSCSPISGHRSVSWYQQTPGQGLQFLFEYFSETQRNKGNFPGRFSGRQFSNSRSEMNVSTLELGDSALYLCASSSYGDLEQYFGPGTRLTVT.